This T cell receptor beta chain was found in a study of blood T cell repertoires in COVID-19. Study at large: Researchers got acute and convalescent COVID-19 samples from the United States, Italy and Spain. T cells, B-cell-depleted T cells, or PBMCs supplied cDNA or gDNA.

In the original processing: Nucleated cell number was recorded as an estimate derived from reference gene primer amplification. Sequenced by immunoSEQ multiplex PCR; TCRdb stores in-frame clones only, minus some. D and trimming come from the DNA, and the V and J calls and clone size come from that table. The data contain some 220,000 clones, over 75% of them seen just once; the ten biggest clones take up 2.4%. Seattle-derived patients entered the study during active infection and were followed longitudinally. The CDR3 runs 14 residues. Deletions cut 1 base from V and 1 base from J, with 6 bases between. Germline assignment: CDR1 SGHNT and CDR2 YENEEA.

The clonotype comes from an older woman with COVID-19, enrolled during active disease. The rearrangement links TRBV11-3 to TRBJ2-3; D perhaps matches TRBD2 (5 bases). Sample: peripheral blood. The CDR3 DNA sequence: TGTGCCAGCAGCTTAGGGGGAGGCACAGATACGCAGTATTTT. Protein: CASSLGGGTDTQYF.